This record covers a single TCR beta chain. These data originate in a study of T cells in severe cutaneous drug reactions. Sequenced patients had Stevens-Johnson syndrome or toxic epidermal necrolysis caused by carbamazepine. Germline-derived CDR1 and CDR2 are SNHLY and FYNNEI. This CDR3 has 14 amino acids. Bulk and single-cell libraries used iRepertoire multiplex PCR with TCR subtype-specific primers. TCRdb reprocessed the multiplex PCR reads and reports one entry per CDR3 protein, with no DNA. Recorded for this sample: tens of thousands of distinct CDR3 sequences. V is TRBV2 and J is TRBJ2-4; TCRdb selects TRBD2, and the lack of DNA leaves this call unchecked. The TCR was taken from a human donor with toxic epidermal necrolysis, a severe cutaneous drug reaction. Sequencing was performed on PBMCs. This CDR3 reads CASSEREGLNIQYF.